This T cell receptor (beta chain) was sequenced during a study of response to subunit inactivated influenza vaccine. TCRdb re-analysed the RT-PCR reads in MiXCR, keeping a single row per CDR3 protein. The sample lists hundreds of thousands of distinct CDR3 sequences; approximately 7.1% were seen once. Germline CDR1 and CDR2: SGHRS and YFSETQ. This CDR3 has 14 amino acids. V gave up 4 bases and J gave up 5 bases; unmatched junction bases: 3. This clonotype was observed a few times. This chain joins TRBV5-1 and TRBJ1-5; 10 bases match TRBD1. Material: PBMCs from blood, obtained roughly 24 months after vaccination. This TCR derives from a man between 50 and 70 years old who received an inactivated influenza vaccine. The CDR3 spells CASSRGTGDQPQHF. As DNA, the CDR3 is TGCGCCAGCAGCAGAGGGACAGGGGATCAGCCCCAGCATTTT.